The next 30 T cell receptor beta chains were all read from a single sample in a study of siplizumab effects on memory and regulatory T cells. TCRdb keeps only in-frame clones here, not all; method: immunoSEQ multiplex PCR. The table has roughly 100,000 clones, 80% to 95% seen once; the top ten hold 0.85% to 1.3%. Material for sequencing was CD4+ T cells sorted from blood. These receptors were obtained from a human donor in good health.

The chain is built from TRBV6-5 and TRBJ2-1, with 8 positions matching TRBD2. CDR3 length: 15 residues. V was pared by 2 bases and J by 8 bases, with 8 bases of the junction left unmatched. Germline CDR1 and CDR2: MNHEY and SVGAGI. CDR3 in DNA: TGTGCCAGCAGTTACAAGGCTAGCGGGCGGGATGAGCAGTTCTTC. Its protein is CASSYKASGRDEQFF.

The chain links TRBV19 to TRBJ2-3; no reliable D call. CDR1 and CDR2 from the germline V gene are LNHDA and SQIVND (reference sequence). V was pared by 9 bases and J by 0 bases, with 10 bases between. This CDR3 has 13 residues. CDR3: CASQISSTDTQYF. Written as DNA, the CDR3 is TGTGCCAGCCAAATCTCTAGCACAGATACGCAGTATTTT.

The CDR3 nucleotides are TGCGCCAGCAGCTTGGACGATTTTAGCTCCTACGAGCAGTACTTC. It is translated as CASSLDDFSSYEQYF. The chain combines TRBV5-1 with TRBJ2-7; D not resolved. CDR1 and CDR2 from the germline V gene are SGHRS and YFSETQ. Trimming pared 0 bases from V and 0 bases from J, leaving 10 bases between. The CDR3 covers 15 residues.

This sequence joins TRBV5-5 and TRBJ2-7; 13 nucleotides agree with TRBD2. CDR1 and CDR2 from the germline V gene are SGHKS and YYEKEE (reference sequence). J gave up 4 bases and V 1 base, and 11 bases lay outside the gene matches. The CDR3 extends over 18 amino acids. The DNA for the CDR3 is TGTGCCAGCAGCTTGCATTTGCCCAGGACTAGCGGGAGTTACGAGCAGTACTTC. It yields the protein CASSLHLPRTSGSYEQYF.

The table lists this clone with a count of one. J is TRBJ2-3 and V is TRBV23-1, with a weak D call TRBD2 (5 bases). TRBV23-1 is treated as an ORF (open reading frame) with a function not yet certain. There are 15 residues in the CDR3. V was pared by 8 bases and J by 5 bases, with 20 bases between. The CDR3 protein is CASSTRRPAVDTQYF. The CDR3 DNA follows: TGCGCCAGCTCAACAAGACGCCCAGCGGTAGATACGCAGTATTTT.

The gene calls are TRBV6-6 and TRBJ1-3, with D maybe TRBD1 (5 bases). The CDR3 contains 14 residues. V was trimmed by 0 bases and J by 5 bases, leaving 8 bases between them. CDR1 and CDR2 from the germline V gene are MNHNY and SVGAGI (reference sequence). CDR3: CASSYSRQRNTIYF. The CDR3 nucleotides read TGTGCCAGCAGTTACTCGAGACAGCGAAACACCATATATTTT.

The chain is built from TRBV6-6 and TRBJ2-3; 10 nucleotides line up with TRBD2. Per germline, CDR1 MNHNY and CDR2 SVGAGI (reference sequence). V was clipped by 6 bases and J by 11 bases; unmatched bases: 11. The CDR3 runs 14 residues. The chain's CDR3 is CASRPAASGSMQYF. The CDR3 coding sequence is TGTGCCAGCAGGCCCGCCGCTAGCGGGAGTATGCAGTATTTT.

The chain is built from TRBV29-1 and TRBJ1-1, with a tentative D call TRBD1 (5 bases). V was trimmed by 4 bases and J by 3 bases, leaving 12 bases between them. The CDR3 is 13 amino acids. Germline V gene data show CDR1 as SQVTM and CDR2 as ANQGSEA. For the CDR3, the DNA is TGCAGCGTTGGGGCAGGGAGAGACACTGAAGCTTTCTTT. Translated, it gives CSVGAGRDTEAFF.

This chain connects TRBV14 to TRBJ2-7; D remains ambiguous. Trimming shortened V by 4 bases and J by 0 bases, and 10 bases separated the two germline ends. This CDR3 has 14 amino acids. In germline, CDR1 is SGHDN, CDR2 FVKESK. CDR3 sequence reads: CASSPRPISYEQYF. The CDR3 DNA sequence: TGTGCCAGCAGCCCCCGTCCGATCTCCTACGAGCAGTACTTC.

V usage is TRBV9 and J usage is TRBJ2-2, with D possibly being TRBD1 (6 bases). The CDR3 is 15 residues long. CDR1 is SGDLS, CDR2 YYNGEE, per germline. V lost 3 bases to trimming and J lost 7 bases, with 16 bases between them. Here the CDR3 DNA reads TGTGCCAGCAGCGCGCAGGGGAATCGGGTCGGGGAGCTGTTTTTT. Its translation is CASSAQGNRVGELFF.

In nucleotides, the CDR3 is TGTGCCAGCAGCTCTTATGGACGGGGCCAAGAGACCCAGTACTTC. Residues: CASSSYGRGQETQYF. The genes are TRBV7-7 and TRBJ2-5; TRBD2 is a possible D gene (5 bases). The V gene lost 4 bases and the J gene lost 1 base, with 13 bases spanning the gap. Per the germline V gene, CDR1 is SSHAT and CDR2 is FNYEAQ (reference sequence). This CDR3 has 15 amino acids.

Notes on this clone: This sample also contains other DNA sequences that code for the same CDR3. The V gene is TRBV5-1, the J gene TRBJ2-3; D unclear. Germline loops: CDR1 SGHRS, CDR2 YFSETQ. The CDR3 is made up of 14 amino acids. V was shortened by 1 base and J by 2 bases, with 8 bases between the two germline ends. The chain's CDR3 is CASSLSPATDTQYF. CDR3 DNA sequence: TGCGCCAGCAGCTTGTCCCCGGCCACAGATACGCAGTATTTT.

This sequence joins TRBV4-1 and TRBJ2-1; 7 bases map to TRBD2. Germline loops: CDR1 MGHRA, CDR2 YSYEKL. Germline trimming cut 4 bases from V and 2 bases from J; bases unmatched to any gene: 8. CDR3 length: 16 amino acids. CDR3 sequence: CASSPGPAGAYNEQFF. The CDR3 coding sequence is TGCGCCAGCAGCCCGGGACCGGCGGGAGCCTACAATGAGCAGTTCTTC.

The gene calls are TRBV6-1 and TRBJ1-1; D perhaps matches TRBD1 (5 bases). Looked up from germline, CDR1 is MNHNS and CDR2 is SASEGT. The CDR3 spans 15 residues. V was pared by 4 bases and J by 3 bases, with 15 bases between. CDR3 bases: TGTGCCAGCAGTGGGAACAGGTTTGCAGACACTGAAGCTTTCTTT. Its protein product is CASSGNRFADTEAFF.

The chain carries TRBV18 and TRBJ2-3; D could derive from TRBD1 or TRBD2 (5 bases each). The CDR3 sequence is 15 residues long. Germline assignment: CDR1 KGHSH and CDR2 LQKENI. Trimming left V 0 bases short and J 6 bases short, with 13 bases between. Here the CDR3 DNA reads TGTGCCAGCTCACCACCTGGTGGGGGAAGGGATACGCAGTATTTT. Protein: CASSPPGGGRDTQYF.

The gene calls are TRBV27 and TRBJ1-5; D not certain. Trimming left V 3 bases short and J 5 bases short, with 5 bases between. CDR1 and CDR2 (germline): MNHEY, SMNVEV (reference sequence). CDR3 size: 12 residues. The CDR3 here is CASSFIHQPQHF. The CDR3 nucleotides are TGTGCCAGCAGTTTTATACATCAGCCCCAGCATTTT.

This clone was found once. The rearrangement links TRBV6-6 to TRBJ2-3; 8 bases match TRBD1. The V gene end was trimmed by 6 bases and the J gene end by 6 bases; junction bases not matched to a gene: 8. Per the germline V gene, CDR1 is MNHNY and CDR2 is SVGAGI (reference sequence). The CDR3 length is 14 residues. The CDR3 loop is CASSPVTGDDTQYF. CDR3 coding DNA: TGTGCCAGCAGCCCTGTGACAGGGGATGATACGCAGTATTTT.

The V gene is TRBV28, the J gene TRBJ1-1; D unresolved. Germline CDR1 and CDR2: MDHEN and SYDVKM. V lost 2 bases, J lost 6 bases, and 7 bases lay in between. CDR3 length: 12 amino acids. This chain's CDR3 is CASSLRVAEAFF. CDR3 sequence (DNA): TGTGCCAGCAGTTTACGGGTGGCTGAAGCTTTCTTT.

This sequence joins TRBV27 and TRBJ1-5; no clear D gene. The CDR3 extends over 13 amino acids. The V and J ends lost 7 bases and 6 bases respectively, with 13 bases between them. Per germline, CDR1 MNHEY and CDR2 SMNVEV (reference sequence). This CDR3 is CASKPGRFQPQHF. The CDR3 DNA sequence: TGTGCCAGCAAACCCGGACGGTTTCAGCCCCAGCATTTT.

V and J are TRBV4-2 and TRBJ2-3; D unclear. The CDR3 is 16 residues long. V lost 1 base and J 0 bases, leaving 11 bases between the germline ends. Germline V gene data show CDR1 as LGHNA and CDR2 as YNFKEQ. The CDR3: CASSQAYGFSTDTQYF. In nucleotides, the CDR3 is TGTGCCAGCAGCCAAGCATACGGTTTTAGCACAGATACGCAGTATTTT.

In DNA, the CDR3 is TGTGCCAGCAGCGTAGCTCCGGGCGGCACTGAAGCTTTCTTT. It codes for CASSVAPGGTEAFF. The rearrangement links TRBV9 to TRBJ1-1; no definite D call. The CDR3 sequence is 14 residues long. The V gene's germline CDR1 is SGDLS and CDR2 YYNGEE. Trimming removed 0 bases from V and 4 bases from J, with 10 bases in between.

This sequence joins TRBV28 and TRBJ2-2; D is tentatively TRBD1 or TRBD2 (6 bases each). Trimming left V 7 bases short and J 2 bases short, with 14 bases between. The length of the CDR3 is 15 residues. The germline CDR1 and CDR2 sequences are MDHEN and SYDVKM. CDR3 DNA sequence: TGTGCCAGCACCGGGGGCAGCATAAACACCGGGGAGCTGTTTTTT. It translates to CASTGGSINTGELFF. Looking up the rest from reference TRBV28 and TRBJ2-2 gives the full variable domain: DVKVTQSSRYLVKRTGEKVFLECVQDMDHENMFWYRQDPGLGLRLIYFSYDVKMKEKGDIPEGYSVSREKKERFSLILESASTNQTSMYLCASTGGSINTGELFFGEGSRLTVL.

The rearrangement joins TRBV11-2 to TRBJ2-1, with D unresolved. This CDR3 region has 16 residues. With 0 bases removed from V and 3 bases from J, the gap between germline ends came to 12 bases. CDR1 and CDR2 (germline): SGHAT, FQNNGV. The CDR3 DNA reads TGTGCCAGCAGCTTAGAACGAGTTGGTGGCTACAATGAGCAGTTCTTC. Encoded protein: CASSLERVGGYNEQFF.

The rearrangement uses TRBV29-1 and TRBJ2-5; perhaps TRBD1 as D (5 bases). Germline loops: CDR1 SQVTM, CDR2 ANQGSEA. This CDR3 region has 13 residues. Deletions cut 6 bases from V and 0 bases from J, with 11 bases between. DNA of the CDR3: TGCAGCGTCAACAGACAGTACCAAGAGACCCAGTACTTC. Its translation: CSVNRQYQETQYF.

The chain links TRBV6-1 to TRBJ1-2, with 7 bases that match TRBD1. V was clipped by 2 bases and J by 5 bases; unmatched bases: 8. Germline V gene lookup returns CDR1 MNHNS and CDR2 SASEGT. The length of the CDR3 is 15 residues. The CDR3 DNA follows: TGTGCCAGCAGTGAAAATGGAGGGGGCATATATGGCTACACCTTC. Its translation: CASSENGGGIYGYTF.

Only one count was recorded for this clone. V is TRBV11-2 and J is TRBJ2-7; D gene ambiguous. Germline V gives CDR1 SGHAT, CDR2 FQNNGV. The CDR3 extends over 14 amino acids. Trimming pared 0 bases from V and 2 bases from J, leaving 8 bases between. CDR3 residues: CASSLDGWTYEQYF. CDR3 nucleotides: TGTGCCAGCAGCTTAGATGGGTGGACCTACGAGCAGTACTTC.

J is TRBJ2-7 and V is TRBV30; 13 bases align to TRBD2. The CDR3 is 14 residues long. Germline CDR1 GTSNPN, CDR2 SVGIG (reference sequence). Germline trimming cut 4 bases from V and 9 bases from J; bases unmatched to any gene: 9. The CDR3 here is CAWIGERTSGRQYF. The CDR3 region has the DNA TGTGCCTGGATCGGGGAACGGACTAGCGGGAGGCAGTACTTC.

The chain employs TRBV21-1 and TRBJ2-1; the table's D gene call, TRBD2, was not cross checked with the DNA. TRBV21-1 is termed a pseudogene. The CDR3 length is 19 residues. CDR3 sequence reads: CASSIKLRRERSSYNEQFF. In nucleotides, the CDR3 is TGTGCCAGCAGCATAAAGTTACGGCGGGAGCGGAGCTCCTACAATGAGCAGTTCTTC.

This clone was detected only a few times. The rearrangement joins TRBV6-5 to TRBJ1-2, with 8 bases matching TRBD1. V trimming: 8 bases; J trimming: 4 bases; junction bases outside the gene matches: 9. CDR3 length: 14 amino acids. CDR1 MNHEY and CDR2 SVGAGI come from the germline V gene. The CDR3 region is CASRATGEFYGYTF. The CDR3 DNA reads TGTGCCAGCCGGGCGACAGGGGAGTTCTATGGCTACACCTTC.

V gene TRBV2 combines with J gene TRBJ2-2; the match to TRBD2 covers 7 bases. Germline CDR1 is SNHLY and CDR2 is FYNNEI. V shed 3 bases and J 5 bases; nucleotides not matched to a gene: 9. The CDR3 is 16 residues long. CDR3 sequence reads: CASSDGGSRKTGELFF. The DNA for the CDR3 is TGTGCCAGCAGTGATGGCGGGAGTAGGAAAACCGGGGAGCTGTTTTTT.